Described below is a single T cell receptor beta chain sequence and its context. Antigen: not known. V lost 3 bases and J lost 7, with 16 bases in between. CDR3 length: 15 residues. Germline V gene data show CDR1 as LNHNV and CDR2 as YYDKDF (reference sequence). The PCR used 60 Vbeta and 13 Jbeta primers. Repertoires were generated with immunoSEQ multiplex PCR, while TCRdb's copy carries only in-frame clones and drops some. The sample has approximately 150,000 clones; about four fifths are singletons. This sample stems from a study of cytomegalovirus exposure and HLA in healthy donors. Overall study results and limits: In the analysis, some V segments, TRBV6-2 and TRBV6-3 included, were excluded as indistinguishable. Clonal expansion, a later analysis showed, was greater in HLA-associated TCR beta chains than in equally common others. The majority of TCR sequences were rare, yet some public TCRs appeared in many donors.

The chain has TRBV15 and TRBJ1-5; D is perhaps TRBD1 (6 bases). Sequences were obtained from PBMCs. The sequence was obtained from a man between 25 and 39 years old in good health and CMV-seronegative. CDR3 sequence (DNA): TGTGCCACCAGCAGGGATACAGGGAGTGGACAGCCCCAGCATTTT. Translation: CATSRDTGSGQPQHF.